These 6 T cell receptor beta chains came from one sample sequenced in a study of control samples from healthy donors and cancer patients. The assay was immunoSEQ multiplex PCR, and TCRdb's table has in-frame clones only and misses some. The sample holds approximately 150,000 clones, around 94% seen once. The sequencing input was blood. The receptors were gathered from a man between 40 and 49 years old in good health.

V usage is TRBV12-5 and J usage is TRBJ1-2; possible D gene TRBD1, 6 bases. V was trimmed by 7 bases and J by 5 bases, leaving 14 bases between them. Germline CDR1 is LGHNT and CDR2 is FRNRAP. The CDR3 extends over 13 amino acids. In DNA form, the CDR3 reads TGTGCTAGTGCCACCGGGACACCGTATGGCTACACCTTC. Translation: CASATGTPYGYTF.

The gene calls are TRBV28 and TRBJ2-3; D not certain. The length of the CDR3 is 17 residues. Germline CDR1 is MDHEN and CDR2 is SYDVKM. V gave up 4 bases and J gave up 2 bases, with 19 bases separating them. CDR3 region: CASSSRTNEELTDTQYF. CDR3 coding DNA: TGTGCCAGCAGTTCCCGGACCAACGAAGAGCTCACAGATACGCAGTATTTT.

The J gene is TRBJ1-2, the V gene TRBV7-2; no clear D. Germline V gives CDR1 SGHTA, CDR2 FQGNSA. The CDR3 covers 14 residues. V was shortened by 10 bases and J by 0 bases, with 15 bases between the two germline ends. The CDR3 sequence: CATRGRGTNYGYTF. The CDR3 DNA reads as TGTGCCACCCGCGGACGCGGGACTAACTATGGCTACACCTTC.

J is TRBJ2-1 and V is TRBV27, with 10 bases aligning to TRBD1. This CDR3 is 17 amino acids long. Germline V CDR1 and CDR2: MNHEY, SMNVEV (reference sequence). With 5 bases clipped from V and 6 bases from J, the junction kept 13 bases outside the gene matches. The DNA for the CDR3 is TGTGCCAGCAGTCCAGTACCCCAACGGGACAGGGGCAATGAGCAGTTCTTC. It encodes CASSPVPQRDRGNEQFF.

The chain has TRBV9 and TRBJ2-1, with 12 bases that match TRBD2. The J segment lost 11 bases and the V segment lost 1 base, leaving 4 bases of the junction unmatched. The length of the CDR3 is 14 residues. Germline loops: CDR1 SGDLS, CDR2 YYNGEE. The CDR3 bases are TGTGCCAGCAGCGTAAAACTAGCGGGGGGCCAGCAGTTCTTC. Its translation is CASSVKLAGGQQFF.

This CDR3 reads CASSLHGTAYEQYF. CDR3 in DNA: TGTGCCAGCAGTTTACATGGGACGGCCTACGAGCAGTACTTC. V and J are TRBV28 and TRBJ2-7; D is possibly TRBD1 or TRBD2 (5 bases each). Deletions cut 2 bases from V and 2 bases from J, with 10 bases between. The CDR3 contains 14 residues. Germline V gene sequence: CDR1 MDHEN, CDR2 SYDVKM.